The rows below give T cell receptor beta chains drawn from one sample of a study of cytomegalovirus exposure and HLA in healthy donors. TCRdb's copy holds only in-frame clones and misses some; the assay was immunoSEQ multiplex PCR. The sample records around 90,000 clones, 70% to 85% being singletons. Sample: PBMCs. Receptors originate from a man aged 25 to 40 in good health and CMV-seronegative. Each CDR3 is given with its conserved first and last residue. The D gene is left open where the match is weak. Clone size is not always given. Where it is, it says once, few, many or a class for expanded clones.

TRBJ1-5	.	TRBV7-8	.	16	CASSLGSGYSNQPQHF	TGTGCTAGCAGCTTAGGGTCGGGATATAGCAATCAGCCCCAGCATTTT
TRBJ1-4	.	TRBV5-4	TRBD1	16	CASSYLDRGANEKLFF	TGTGCCAGCAGTTACCTGGACAGGGGAGCTAATGAAAAACTGTTTTTT
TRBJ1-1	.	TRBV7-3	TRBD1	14	CASSLTPGGTEAFF	TGTGCCAGCAGCTTAACCCCAGGGGGAACTGAAGCTTTCTTT
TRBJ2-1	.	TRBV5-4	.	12	CASSWGKNEQFF	TGTGCCAGCTCGTGGGGCAAAAATGAGCAGTTCTTC
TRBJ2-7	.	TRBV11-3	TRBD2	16	CASSLEVSGDSYEQYF	TGTGCCAGCAGCTTAGAGGTTAGCGGGGACTCCTACGAGCAGTACTTC
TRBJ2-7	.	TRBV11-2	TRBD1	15	CASSPRQGRTYEQYF	TGTGCCAGCAGCCCTCGACAGGGGAGGACCTACGAGCAGTACTTC
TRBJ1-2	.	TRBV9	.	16	CASSVDSHPPNYGYTF	TGTGCCAGCAGCGTAGACAGCCACCCCCCTAACTATGGCTACACCTTC
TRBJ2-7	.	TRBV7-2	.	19	CASSSPGQGPSTIGYEQYF	TGTGCCAGCAGCTCACCCGGGCAGGGCCCGAGTACTATAGGCTACGAGCAGTACTTC
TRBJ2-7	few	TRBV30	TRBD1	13	CAWRRQGAYEQYF	TGTGCCTGGAGAAGGCAGGGGGCCTACGAGCAGTACTTC
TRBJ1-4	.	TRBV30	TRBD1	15	CAWTPRQGGSEKLFF	TGTGCCTGGACCCCGAGACAGGGAGGAAGTGAAAAACTGTTTTTT
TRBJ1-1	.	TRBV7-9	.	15	CASSTVAAGNTEAFF	TGTGCCAGCAGCACCGTCGCGGCGGGAAACACTGAAGCTTTCTTT
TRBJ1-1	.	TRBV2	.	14	CASSGGTFNTEAFF	TGTGCCAGCAGTGGGGGGACTTTCAACACTGAAGCTTTCTTT
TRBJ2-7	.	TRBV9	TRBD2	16	CASSSPMSGGSYEQYF	TGTGCCAGCAGCTCCCCTATGAGCGGGGGATCCTACGAGCAGTACTTC
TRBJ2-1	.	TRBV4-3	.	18	CASSQAAQGQMAYNEQFF	TGCGCCAGCAGCCAAGCGGCCCAGGGTCAGATGGCATACAATGAGCAGTTCTTC
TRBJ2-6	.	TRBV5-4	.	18	CASSPGEGSLSGANVLTF	TGTGCCAGCTCCCCAGGGGAAGGGAGCCTCTCCGGGGCCAACGTCCTGACTTTC
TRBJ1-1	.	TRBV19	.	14	CASSIVATNTEAFF	TGTGCCAGTAGTATAGTGGCAACGAACACTGAAGCTTTCTTT
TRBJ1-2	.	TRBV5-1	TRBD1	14	CASTGQGSGYGYTF	TGCGCCAGCACAGGACAGGGCTCGGGCTATGGCTACACCTTC
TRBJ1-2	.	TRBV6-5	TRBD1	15	CASSYSGQSNYGYTF	TGTGCCAGCAGTTACTCGGGACAGTCCAACTATGGCTACACCTTC
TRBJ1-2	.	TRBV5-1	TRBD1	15	CASSEGQGARNGYTF	TGCGCCAGCAGCGAGGGACAGGGGGCGAGAAATGGCTACACCTTC
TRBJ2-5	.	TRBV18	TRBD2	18	CASSPTSTSGGFGETQYF	TGTGCCAGCTCACCAACATCGACTAGCGGGGGGTTTGGAGAGACCCAGTACTTC
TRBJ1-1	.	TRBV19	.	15	CASSIAGGGIAEAFF	TGTGCCAGTAGTATAGCTGGGGGAGGCATCGCTGAAGCTTTCTTT
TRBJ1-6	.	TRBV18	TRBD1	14	CASSPDRDISPLHF	TGTGCCAGCTCACCCGACAGGGACATTTCACCCCTCCACTTT
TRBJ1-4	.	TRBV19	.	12	CASSISDEKLFF	TGTGCCAGTAGTATATCGGATGAAAAACTGTTTTTT
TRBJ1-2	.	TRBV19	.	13	CASIDNYNYGYTF	TGTGCCAGTATTGACAATTATAACTATGGCTACACCTTC
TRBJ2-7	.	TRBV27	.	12	CASSSRSYEQYF	TGTGCCAGCAGTTCCCGCTCCTACGAGCAGTACTTC
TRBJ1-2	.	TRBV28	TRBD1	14	CASSSTDRGRGSTF	TGTGCCAGCAGTTCTACCGACAGGGGGCGAGGGTCCACCTTC
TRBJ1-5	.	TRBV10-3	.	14	CAISDILSDQPQHF	TGTGCCATCAGTGACATTTTGTCGGATCAGCCCCAGCATTTT
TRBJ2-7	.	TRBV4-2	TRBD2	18	CASSQEGSSGGRAAEQYF	TGTGCCAGCAGCCAAGAAGGAAGTAGCGGGGGAAGGGCCGCCGAGCAGTACTTC
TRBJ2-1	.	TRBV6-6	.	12	CASSYPQNEQFF	TGTGCCAGCAGTTACCCCCAGAATGAGCAGTTCTTC
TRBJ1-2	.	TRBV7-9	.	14	CASDGDLPNYGYTF	TGTGCCAGCGACGGAGACCTACCTAACTATGGCTACACCTTC
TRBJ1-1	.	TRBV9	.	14	CASSFGWAETEAFF	TGTGCCAGCAGCTTTGGTTGGGCCGAGACTGAAGCTTTCTTT
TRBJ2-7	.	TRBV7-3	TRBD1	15	CASSLTGQGTYEQYF	TGTGCCAGCAGCTTAACGGGACAGGGAACCTACGAGCAGTACTTC
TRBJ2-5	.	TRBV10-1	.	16	CASSDGVAGAHETQYF	TGCGCCAGCAGTGATGGCGTTGCAGGGGCGCACGAGACCCAGTACTTC
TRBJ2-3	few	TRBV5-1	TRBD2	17	CASSLEGSGGASDTQYF	TGCGCCAGCAGCCTAGAAGGTAGCGGGGGGGCATCAGATACGCAGTATTTT
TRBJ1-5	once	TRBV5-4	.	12	CASSLDGQPQHF	TGTGCCAGCAGCTTGGACGGTCAGCCCCAGCATTTT
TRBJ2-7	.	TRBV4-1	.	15	CASSQGVDSSYEQYF	TGCGCCAGCAGCCAAGGGGTGGACAGCTCCTACGAGCAGTACTTC